One sample yielded the 8 T cell receptor beta chains listed below, sequenced in a study of breast tumors, draining lymph nodes, adjacent tissues. Samples came from axillary lymph nodes draining the breast cancer. Via MiXCR, TCRdb re-called the multiplex PCR reads, giving one row per CDR3 protein. The table records 150,000 to 200,000 distinct CDR3 sequences, approximately 30% of them present only once. The sample comprised axillary lymph node tissue. The receptors here all came from a female donor with breast cancer. Some clones in this sample may be carry-over from other donors' samples.

As concerns this clonotype: Being one base from a much bigger clone, this may be a read error. The chain recombines TRBV9 with TRBJ2-1, with 11 positions matching TRBD2. The germline V gene encodes CDR1 SGDLS and CDR2 YYNGEE. The CDR3 extends over 20 amino acids. The V gene end was trimmed by 4 bases and the J gene end by 0 bases; junction bases not matched to a gene: 15. The CDR3 sequence: CASSTTPTSGIRTSYNEQFF. The CDR3 DNA is TGTGCCAGCAGCACAACTCCGACTAGCGGGATTCGTACCTCCTACAATGAGCAGTTCTTC.

This clonotype was observed at least ten times. The rearrangement uses TRBV19 and TRBJ2-1, with D tentatively TRBD2 (6 bases). Germline-derived CDR1 and CDR2 are LNHDA and SQIVND (reference sequence). Deletions cut 1 base from V and 2 bases from J, with 9 bases between. CDR3 length: 15 residues. The CDR3 coding sequence is TGTGCCAGTAGTATAGTAGCGGTAACCTACAATGAGCAGTTCTTC. Translation gives CASSIVAVTYNEQFF. The full variable domain, completed using reference TRBV19 and TRBJ2-1, is DGGITQSPKYLFRKEGQNVTLSCEQNLNHDAMYWYRQDPGQGLRLIYYSQIVNDFQKGDIAEGYSVSREKKESFPLTVTSAQKNPTAFYLCASSIVAVTYNEQFFGPGTRLTVL.

This clonotype was counted only a few times. The chain joins TRBV10-2 to TRBJ1-1; possibly TRBD1 for D (5 bases). The CDR3 totals 15 residues. From germline, CDR1 is WSHSY and CDR2 SAAADI. Trimming shortened V by 0 bases and J by 2 bases, and 10 bases separated the two germline ends. Here the CDR3 DNA reads TGCGCCAGCAGTGAGTCGGTCAGGGTTAACACTGAAGCTTTCTTT. Protein: CASSESVRVNTEAFF.

This clonotype has just a few counts. A read error is possible here, since a much larger clone lies one base away. The chain links TRBV7-9 to TRBJ2-2; 11 nucleotides align to TRBD1. CDR3 length equals 20 residues. Trimming at V came to 2 bases and at J to 3 bases, leaving 14 bases not matched to a gene. Germline V gene sequence: CDR1 SEHNR, CDR2 FQNEAQ (reference sequence). CDR3 loop: CASSLIEGRWTGGHTGELFF. The CDR3 bases are TGTGCCAGCAGCTTAATTGAAGGGCGTTGGACAGGGGGCCACACCGGGGAGCTGTTTTTT. Supplemented by reference TRBV7-9 and TRBJ2-2, the full variable domain reads DTGVSQNPRHKITKRGQNVTFRCDPISEHNRLYWYRQTLGQGPEFLTYFQNEAQLEKSRLLSDRFSAERPKGSFSTLEIQRTEQGDSAMYLCASSLIEGRWTGGHTGELFFGEGSRLTVL.

Many counts were recorded for this clonotype. The chain links TRBV9 to TRBJ1-2; no reliable D call. From germline, CDR1 is SGDLS and CDR2 YYNGEE. Trimming took 3 bases from V and 6 from J, leaving 12 bases between them. This CDR3 comprises 13 residues. The CDR3 nucleotides read TGTGCCAGCAGCGGCGAGGGATATCATGGCTACACCTTC. Protein: CASSGEGYHGYTF.

Ten or more counts support this clonotype. This sequence joins TRBV19 and TRBJ1-6; D may be TRBD1 (5 bases). The CDR3 consists of 16 residues. The germline V and J ends were trimmed by 4 bases and 9 bases, with 19 bases remaining between them. Germline loops: CDR1 LNHDA, CDR2 SQIVND (reference sequence). The CDR3 protein is CASSTLAGHTGSPLHF. The CDR3 DNA follows: TGTGCCAGTAGTACTTTAGCCGGCCATACAGGTTCACCCCTCCACTTT.

This clonotype was recorded at least ten times. The CDR3 region has the DNA TGCAGTGCCGGTCGACTAGCGGGGGGGCGGTCAGATACGCAGTATTTT. Protein product: CSAGRLAGGRSDTQYF. The chain combines TRBV20-1 with TRBJ2-3, with 14 bases fitting TRBD2. Germline values: CDR1 DFQATT, CDR2 SNEGSKA (reference sequence). The CDR3 is made up of 16 amino acids. V lost 6 bases and J lost 4; bases outside the gene matches: 9.

V and J are TRBV20-1 and TRBJ2-5, with D maybe TRBD1 (5 bases). CDR3 length equals 13 residues. Trimming removed 0 bases from V and 5 bases from J, with 10 bases in between. Germline V gene data show CDR1 as DFQATT and CDR2 as SNEGSKA (reference sequence). Here the CDR3 reads CSARDPGFETQYF. The CDR3, as DNA: TGCAGTGCTAGAGACCCAGGGTTTGAGACCCAGTACTTC.